This is a list of T cell receptor beta chains from one sample in a study of blood T cells in healthy people across ages. TCRdb redid the calling of the 5' RACE reads with MiXCR, one entry per CDR3 protein. The repertoire has some 1.1 million distinct CDR3 sequences, 35% to 40% of them found once; the top ten carry about an eighth. Sequencing was carried out using blood. All receptors come from a man aged 18-30 years in good health. Both conserved end residues are part of each CDR3. A D gene is named only where the DNA matches it firmly. Not all rows give a size; the values are once, few, many and, for expanded clones, a class.

>TRBJ1-4|.|TRBV15|few
TGTGCCACCAGCAGAGTCTTGACAAGTGCAACTAATGAAAAACTGTTTTTT
CATSRVLTSATNEKLFF
>TRBJ2-2|TRBD1|TRBV2|.
TGTGCCAGCAGAATAGAGACAGGGACCACCGGGGAGCTGTTTTTT
CASRIETGTTGELFF
>TRBJ2-5|TRBD2|TRBV9|.
TGTGCCAGCAGCGCCGAACTAGCGGGAGGGCTGGAGACCCAGTACTTC
CASSAELAGGLETQYF
>TRBJ2-7|.|TRBV7-2|.
TGTGCCAGCAGCTTAGGGGCGCCTGACCCCTACGAGCAGTACTTC
CASSLGAPDPYEQYF
>TRBJ2-1|.|TRBV5-1|.
TGCGCCAGCAGCTTTAGGGGGACCCCCGACGGTGAGCAGTTCTTC
CASSFRGTPDGEQFF
>TRBJ1-6|.|TRBV10-3|few
TGTGCCATCAGTGACTCCCCGGCAGGGATGGATTCACCCCTCCACTTT
CAISDSPAGMDSPLHF
>TRBJ1-6|.|TRBV3-1|.
TGTGCCAGCAGCCAACTTTCCGGGATACCAGAAGATCCCCTCCACTTT
CASSQLSGIPEDPLHF
>TRBJ1-1|.|TRBV5-1|.
TGCGCCAGCAGCTTGTTAAGTCTCATGCACACTGAAGCTTTCTTT
CASSLLSLMHTEAFF
>TRBJ1-2|TRBD1|TRBV9|few
TGTGCCAGCAGCTCCAGGGACAGAACCTACACCTTC
CASSSRDRTYTF
>TRBJ2-7|.|TRBV7-2|.
TGTGCCAGCAGCTCCAGACACGAGCAGTACTTC
CASSSRHEQYF
>TRBJ2-5|.|TRBV27|.
TGTGCCAGCAGTTCTTCCCCTTTAATTGAGCAGTACTTC
CASSSSPLIEQYF
>TRBJ2-4|.|TRBV12-3/TRBV12-4|many
TGTGCCAGCAGCTACGGAGGTAACATTCAGTACTTC
CASSYGGNIQYF
>TRBJ2-2|.|TRBV7-2|.
TGTGCCAGCAGCTTAGACGGGATTAACACCGGGGAGCTGTTTTTT
CASSLDGINTGELFF
>TRBJ2-1|.|TRBV6-2/TRBV6-3|many
TGTGCCAGCAGTATCGTACCGCCCCCCAACAATGAGCAGTTCTTC
CASSIVPPPNNEQFF
>TRBJ2-2|TRBD2|TRBV10-3|.
TGTGCCATCAGGCTAGCGGGGCAGGCCGGGGAGCTGTTTTTT
CAIRLAGQAGELFF
>TRBJ2-1|.|TRBV7-8|few
TGTGCCAGCAGCCAATCGAACAGCAATGAGCAGTTCTTC
CASSQSNSNEQFF
>TRBJ2-1|.|TRBV13|few
TGTGCCAGCAGCAACACTTCTACCAATGAGCAGTTCTTC
CASSNTSTNEQFF
>TRBJ2-1|TRBD2|TRBV6-5|few
TGTGCCAGCAGTTACTCGAATGCGGGGGACAATGAGCAGTTCTTC
CASSYSNAGDNEQFF
>TRBJ2-3|.|TRBV5-1|.
TGCGCCAGCAGCCCGGGACGGTCGCAGTATTTT
CASSPGRSQYF
>TRBJ1-1|.|TRBV5-1|.
TGCGCCAGCAGCTTGGGGCCCTCAGGGTTTGAAGCTTTCTTT
CASSLGPSGFEAFF
>TRBJ2-5|.|TRBV5-6|.
TGTGCCAGCAGCCGTCCCGACTACCAAGAGACCCAGTACTTC
CASSRPDYQETQYF
>TRBJ1-2|.|TRBV29-1|.
TGCAGCGTTGAATTCGCAAGGGGGGGGACGAGCTACACCTTC
CSVEFARGGTSYTF
>TRBJ1-1|.|TRBV5-1|.
TGCGCCAGCAGCTTGGAAGGGGCAGCGGCTTTCTTT
CASSLEGAAAFF
>TRBJ1-2|.|TRBV7-2|.
TGTGCCAGCGCGCCGGGGTCTAACTATGGCTACACCTTC
CASAPGSNYGYTF
>TRBJ2-5|.|TRBV24-1|.
TGTGCCACCCGACCGGAGCAGTACTTC
CATRPEQYF
>TRBJ2-2|.|TRBV10-3|.
TGTGCCATCAGATCCGGGACGGTTAACACCGGGGAGCTGTTTTTT
CAIRSGTVNTGELFF
>TRBJ1-4|.|TRBV3-1|.
TGTGCCAGCCCTCCGTGTGCAACTAATGAAAAACTGTTTTTT
CASPPCATNEKLFF
>TRBJ1-2|.|TRBV6-1|many
TGTGCCAGCAAGGGGGACTATGGCTACACCTTC
CASKGDYGYTF
>TRBJ2-1|.|TRBV3-1|few
TGTGCCAGCAGCCAAAATATCTTCTCCTACAATGAGCAGTTCTTC
CASSQNIFSYNEQFF
>TRBJ1-4|.|TRBV3-1|.
TGTGCCAGCAGATCAGCCGGGGGGCGCAGGGAAAAACTGTTTTTT
CASRSAGGRREKLFF
>TRBJ1-5|.|TRBV13|.
TGTGCCAGCAGCCGGTCCGAGAGCAATCAGCCCCAGCATTTT
CASSRSESNQPQHF
>TRBJ2-2|.|TRBV7-6|.
TGTGCCAGCAGCTTATCAGTCGGAACGGGGAACACCGGGGAGCTGTTTTTT
CASSLSVGTGNTGELFF
>TRBJ1-2|.|TRBV9|.
TGTGCCAGCAGCGACAGCCTACTAGGACAGCTATATGGCTACACCTTC
CASSDSLLGQLYGYTF
>TRBJ2-3|TRBD1|TRBV4-3|once
TGCGCCAGCAGCCAGCTGACAGGGAACACAGATACGCAGTATTTT
CASSQLTGNTDTQYF
>TRBJ2-3|.|TRBV2|.
TGTGCCAGCAGTGACAGGTCCCTCGCCCAGTATTTT
CASSDRSLAQYF
>TRBJ2-4|.|TRBV7-2|.
TGTGCCAGCAGCCCATTGGGGAAAAAGGGAAACATTCAGTACTTC
CASSPLGKKGNIQYF
>TRBJ1-2|TRBD1|TRBV12-5|.
TGTGCTAGTGGGCGGACAGGGGGCTACTATGGCTACACCTTC
CASGRTGGYYGYTF
>TRBJ2-5|.|TRBV9|once
TGTGCCAGCAGCGTAGACTATGGGTCTAAAGAGACCCAGTACTTC
CASSVDYGSKETQYF
>TRBJ1-4|.|TRBV5-1|once
TGCGCCAGCAGCTTACGACCCCCAGGGGATTACGAAAAACTGTTTTTT
CASSLRPPGDYEKLFF
>TRBJ2-3|TRBD1|TRBV27|.
TGTGCCACCGGGAGAACAGGGGGCGCAGATACGCAGTATTTT
CATGRTGGADTQYF
>TRBJ1-1|TRBD1|TRBV12-3/TRBV12-4|few
TGTGCCAGCAGTCCCCGGGAAGGGGGCTTTAAGGACACTGAAGCTTTCTTT
CASSPREGGFKDTEAFF
>TRBJ2-2|.|TRBV10-3|.
TGTGCCATCAGTGAGTCCGGCAGGGGCCGGACCGGGGAGCTGTTTTTT
CAISESGRGRTGELFF
>TRBJ1-1|.|TRBV29-1|.
TGCATCGCCGGGGGACGGCTGAACACTGAAGCTTTCTTT
CIAGGRLNTEAFF
>TRBJ2-7|.|TRBV7-9|few
TGTGCCAGCAGCTTCACAGGATTCTCCTACGAGCAGTACTTC
CASSFTGFSYEQYF
>TRBJ2-7|.|TRBV27|.
TGTGCCAGCAGTTTAGGGGCAGGAGTAGTGTACGAGCAGTACTTC
CASSLGAGVVYEQYF
>TRBJ1-1|.|TRBV28|few
TGTGCCTCCAAGGGCGGGAATAAGAACACTGAAGCTTTCTTT
CASKGGNKNTEAFF
>TRBJ2-3|.|TRBV9|.
TGTGCCAGCAGCGTAGCGGACGGATTAATATGGGATACGCAGTATTTT
CASSVADGLIWDTQYF
>TRBJ1-4|.|TRBV9|.
TGTGCCAGCAGCCCGGGAGCGGCCTCGACCCAGAAACTGTTTTTT
CASSPGAASTQKLFF